This TCR beta chain was sequenced in a study of shared clonotypes between healthy human individuals. Profiled with immunoSEQ multiplex PCR; TCRdb holds only in-frame clones, not every one. The table has about 2.4 million clones, 85% to 95% seen once. For this clone: The target antigen is unknown.

Study conclusions and caveats: Estimated clonotype richness was generally higher in naive than memory subsets. Shared clonotypes across all four donors exceeded non-shared ones in generation probability.

CDR3 length: 13 amino acids. CDR1 and CDR2 from the germline V gene are GTSNPN and SVGIG (reference sequence). V lost 7 bases and J 9 bases, leaving 20 bases between the germline ends. This sequence joins TRBV30 and TRBJ2-3; D perhaps matches TRBD2 (6 bases). Specimen: naive CD4+ T cells sorted from blood. Subset defined: CD45RA+ positively selected. This receptor was identified in a man aged 18-30 years in good health. The CDR3 is CASLTRGGPTQYF. CDR3 DNA: TGTGCCTCCCTTACGCGAGGAGGGCCAACGCAGTATTTT.